This T cell receptor (beta chain) came from a study of CD8 T cells in ankylosing spondylitis. TCRdb passed the 5' RACE reads through MiXCR, listing each CDR3 protein once. The sample lists under 150,000 distinct CDR3 sequences, roughly 15% seen once, with 3% in the top ten. This CDR3 has 16 amino acids. Germline assignment: CDR1 MNHEY and CDR2 SVGAGI. The trim removed 4 bases at V and 5 bases at J, leaving 14 bases unmatched. Sequencing was carried out using blood, either unsorted or a sorted T cell fraction (not recorded which). The chain has TRBV6-5 and TRBJ2-7; 7 bases map to TRBD2. The receptor's source is a female donor with ankylosing spondylitis or in good health (not recorded which). CDR3 sequence (DNA): TGTGCCAGCAGTTCCCCCGTCGGCGGGAGTCCCCACGAGCAGTACTTC. Translating it yields CASSSPVGGSPHEQYF.